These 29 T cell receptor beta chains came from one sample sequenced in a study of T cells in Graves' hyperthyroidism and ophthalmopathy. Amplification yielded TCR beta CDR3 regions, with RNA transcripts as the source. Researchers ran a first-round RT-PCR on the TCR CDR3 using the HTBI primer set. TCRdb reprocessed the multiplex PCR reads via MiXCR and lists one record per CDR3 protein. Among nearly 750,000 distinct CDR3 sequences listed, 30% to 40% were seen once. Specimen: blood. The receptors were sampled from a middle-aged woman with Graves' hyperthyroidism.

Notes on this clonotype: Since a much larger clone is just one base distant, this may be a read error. CDR3 loop: CASSVEQGANYGHTF. The CDR3 DNA sequence: TGTGCCAGCAGCGTAGAACAGGGAGCTAACTATGGCCACACCTTC. The chain recombines TRBV9 with TRBJ1-2, with a possible D match to TRBD1 (6 bases). Germline V gene sequence: CDR1 SGDLS, CDR2 YYNGEE. The CDR3 extends over 15 amino acids.

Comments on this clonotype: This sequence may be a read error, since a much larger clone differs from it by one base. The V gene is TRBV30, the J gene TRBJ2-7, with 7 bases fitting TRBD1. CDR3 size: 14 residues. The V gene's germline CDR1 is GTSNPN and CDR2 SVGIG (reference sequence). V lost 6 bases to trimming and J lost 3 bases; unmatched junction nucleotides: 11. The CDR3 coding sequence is TGTGCCTGTACTAGACAGGGCGCGGTCTACGAGCAGTACTTC. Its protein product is CACTRQGAVYEQYF.

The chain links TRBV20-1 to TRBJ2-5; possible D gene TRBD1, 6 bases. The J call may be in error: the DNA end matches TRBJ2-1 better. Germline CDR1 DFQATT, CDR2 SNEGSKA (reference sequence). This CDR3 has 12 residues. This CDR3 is CSARVRGNEQFF. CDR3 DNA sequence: TGCAGTGCTAGGGTCAGGGGCAATGAGCAGTTCTTC.

The CDR3 sequence: CASSGTGAAGANVLTF. The CDR3, as DNA: TGTGCCAGCAGCGGGACAGGGGCGGCTGGGGCCAACGTCCTGACTTTC. The chain is built from TRBV7-2 and TRBJ2-6, with 10 bases lining up with TRBD1. The V gene's germline CDR1 is SGHTA and CDR2 FQGNSA. The CDR3 covers 16 residues. The junction had 3 bases not matched to a gene; V was cut back by 5 bases and J by 2 bases.

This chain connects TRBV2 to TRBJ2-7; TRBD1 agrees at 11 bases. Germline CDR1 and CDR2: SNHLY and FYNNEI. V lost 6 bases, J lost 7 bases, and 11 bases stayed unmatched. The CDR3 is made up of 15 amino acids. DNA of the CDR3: TGTGCCAGCAGAACCATGGGGACAGGGGGAAGTGAGCAGTACTTC. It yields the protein CASRTMGTGGSEQYF.

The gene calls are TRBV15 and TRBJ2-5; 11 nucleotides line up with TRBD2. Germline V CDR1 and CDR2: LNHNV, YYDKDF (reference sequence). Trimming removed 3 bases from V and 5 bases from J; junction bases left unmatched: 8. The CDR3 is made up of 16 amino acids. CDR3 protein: CATSSSLAGGRETQYF. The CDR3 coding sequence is TGTGCCACCAGCAGTTCTCTAGCGGGGGGCCGGGAGACCCAGTACTTC.

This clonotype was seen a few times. The CDR3 sequence: CASSVRSGGTDNTGELFF. The CDR3 DNA is TGTGCCAGCAGCGTAAGAAGTGGAGGGACAGACAACACCGGGGAGCTGTTTTTT. This rearrangement joins TRBV9 to TRBJ2-2; D is possibly TRBD1 (7 bases). V was trimmed by 1 base and J by 2 bases, leaving 18 bases between them. CDR3 length: 18 residues. Germline V gene lookup returns CDR1 SGDLS and CDR2 YYNGEE.

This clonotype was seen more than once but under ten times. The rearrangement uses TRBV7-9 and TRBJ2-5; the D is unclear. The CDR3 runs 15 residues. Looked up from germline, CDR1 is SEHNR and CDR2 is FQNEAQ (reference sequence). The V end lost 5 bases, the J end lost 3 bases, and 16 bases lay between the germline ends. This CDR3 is CASSQIREAKETQYF. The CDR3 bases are TGTGCCAGCAGCCAAATTCGAGAGGCAAAAGAGACCCAGTACTTC.

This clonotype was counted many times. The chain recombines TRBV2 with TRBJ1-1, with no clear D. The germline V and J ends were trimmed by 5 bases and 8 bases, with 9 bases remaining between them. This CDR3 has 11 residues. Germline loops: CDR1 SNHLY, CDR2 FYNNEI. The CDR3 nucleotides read TGTGCCAGCAGTTTTTACTTAGAAGCTTTCTTT. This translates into CASSFYLEAFF.

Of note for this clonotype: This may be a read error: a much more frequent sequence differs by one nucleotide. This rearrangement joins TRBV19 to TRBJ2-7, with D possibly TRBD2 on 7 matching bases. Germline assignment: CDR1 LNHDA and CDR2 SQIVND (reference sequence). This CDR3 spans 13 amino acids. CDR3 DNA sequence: TGTGCCAGCAGCTTTCGAGGGGGGGACGAGCAGTCCTTC. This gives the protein CASSFRGGDEQSF.

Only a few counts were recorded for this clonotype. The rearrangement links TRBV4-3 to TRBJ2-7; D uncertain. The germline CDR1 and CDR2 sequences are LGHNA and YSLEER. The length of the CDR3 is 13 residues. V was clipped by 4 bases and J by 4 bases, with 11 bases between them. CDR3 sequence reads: CASSPGESYEQYF. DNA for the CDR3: TGCGCCAGCAGCCCCGGAGAATCATACGAGCAGTACTTC.

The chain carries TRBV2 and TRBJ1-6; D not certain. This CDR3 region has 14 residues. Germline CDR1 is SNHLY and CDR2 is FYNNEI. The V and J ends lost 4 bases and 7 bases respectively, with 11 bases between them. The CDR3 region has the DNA TGTGCCAGCAGTGGGAGGGTTTCGAATTCACCCCTCCACTTT. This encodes CASSGRVSNSPLHF.

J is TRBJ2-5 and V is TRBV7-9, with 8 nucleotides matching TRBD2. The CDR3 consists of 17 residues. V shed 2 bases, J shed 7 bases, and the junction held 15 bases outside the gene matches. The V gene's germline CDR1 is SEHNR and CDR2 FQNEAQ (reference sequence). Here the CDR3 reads CASSLSGGGVSVGTQYF. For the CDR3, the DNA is TGTGCCAGCAGCTTAAGCGGGGGAGGGGTGTCAGTAGGGACCCAGTACTTC.

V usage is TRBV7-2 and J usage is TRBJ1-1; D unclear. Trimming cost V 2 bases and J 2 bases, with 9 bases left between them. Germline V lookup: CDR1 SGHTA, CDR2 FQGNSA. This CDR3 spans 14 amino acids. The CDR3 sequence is CASSLWTENTEAFF. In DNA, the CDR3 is TGTGCCAGCAGCTTATGGACGGAAAACACTGAAGCTTTCTTT.

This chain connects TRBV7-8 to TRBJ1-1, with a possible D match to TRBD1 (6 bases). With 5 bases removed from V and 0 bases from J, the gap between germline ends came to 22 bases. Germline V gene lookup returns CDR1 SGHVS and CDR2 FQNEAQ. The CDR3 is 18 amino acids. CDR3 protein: CASSARWGAYPVNTEAFF. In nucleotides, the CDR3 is TGTGCCAGCAGCGCGCGTTGGGGGGCGTATCCTGTGAACACTGAAGCTTTCTTT.

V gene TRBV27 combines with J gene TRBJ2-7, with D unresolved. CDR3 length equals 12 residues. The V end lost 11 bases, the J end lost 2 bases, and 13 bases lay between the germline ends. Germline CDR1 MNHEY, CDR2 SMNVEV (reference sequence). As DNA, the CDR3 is TGTGCCGGTTCAGAGATTCCCTACGAGCAGTACTTC. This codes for CAGSEIPYEQYF.

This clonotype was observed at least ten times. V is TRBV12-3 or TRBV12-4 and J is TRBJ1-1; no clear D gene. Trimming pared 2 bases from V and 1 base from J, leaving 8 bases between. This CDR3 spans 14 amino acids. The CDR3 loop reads CASSLTLSNTEAFF. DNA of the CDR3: TGTGCCAGCAGTTTAACGCTGTCGAACACTGAAGCTTTCTTT.

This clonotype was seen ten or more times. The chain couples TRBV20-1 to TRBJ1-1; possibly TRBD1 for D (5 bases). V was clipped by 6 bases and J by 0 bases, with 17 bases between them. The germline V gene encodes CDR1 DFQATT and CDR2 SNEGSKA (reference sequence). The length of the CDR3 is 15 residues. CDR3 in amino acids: CSAAAGWGVNTEAFF. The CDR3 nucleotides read TGCAGTGCCGCCGCAGGGTGGGGGGTGAACACTGAAGCTTTCTTT.

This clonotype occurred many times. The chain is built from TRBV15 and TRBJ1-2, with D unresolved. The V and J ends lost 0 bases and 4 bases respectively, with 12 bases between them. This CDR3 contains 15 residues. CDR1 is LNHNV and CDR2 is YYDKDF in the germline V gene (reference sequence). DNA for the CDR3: TGTGCCACCAGCAGAGAAGCGGGTGTGGGCTATGGCTACACCTTC. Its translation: CATSREAGVGYGYTF.

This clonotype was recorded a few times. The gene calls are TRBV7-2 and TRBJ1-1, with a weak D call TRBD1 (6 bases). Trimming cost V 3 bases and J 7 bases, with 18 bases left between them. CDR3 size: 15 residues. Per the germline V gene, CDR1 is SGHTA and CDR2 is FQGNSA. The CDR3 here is CASSFAAGGANEAFF. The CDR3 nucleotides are TGTGCCAGCAGCTTCGCAGCTGGGGGCGCGAATGAAGCTTTCTTT.

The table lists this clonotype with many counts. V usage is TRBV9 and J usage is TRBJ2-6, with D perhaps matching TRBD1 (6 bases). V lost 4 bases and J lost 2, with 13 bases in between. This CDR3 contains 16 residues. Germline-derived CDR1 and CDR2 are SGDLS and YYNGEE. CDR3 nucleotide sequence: TGTGCCAGCAGCCCGAAAAAGGGGGCTGGGGCCAACGTCCTGACTTTC. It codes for CASSPKKGAGANVLTF.

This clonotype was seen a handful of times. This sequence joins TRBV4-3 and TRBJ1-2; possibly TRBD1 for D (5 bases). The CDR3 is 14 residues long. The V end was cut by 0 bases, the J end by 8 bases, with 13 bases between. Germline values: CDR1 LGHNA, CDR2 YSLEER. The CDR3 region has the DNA TGCGCCAGCAGCCAAGATCTCAGGGCTGGCGGCTACACCTTC. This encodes CASSQDLRAGGYTF.

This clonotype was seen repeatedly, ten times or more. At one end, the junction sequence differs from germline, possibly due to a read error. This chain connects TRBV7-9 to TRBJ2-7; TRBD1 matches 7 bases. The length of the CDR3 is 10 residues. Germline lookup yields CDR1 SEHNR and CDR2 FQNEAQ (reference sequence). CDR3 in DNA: TGTGCCAGCACTACAGGGGAGCGGTACTTC. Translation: CASTTGERYF. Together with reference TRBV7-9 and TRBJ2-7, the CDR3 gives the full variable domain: DTGVSQNPRHKITKRGQNVTFRCDPISEHNRLYWYRQTLGQGPEFLTYFQNEAQLEKSRLLSDRFSAERPKGSFSTLEIQRTEQGDSAMYLCASTTGERYFGPGTRLTVT.

The CDR3 DNA is TGTGCCAGTAGTATAGATCATGGCAGCTACACCTTC. It translates to CASSIDHGSYTF. The rearrangement links TRBV19 to TRBJ1-2; D uncertain. From germline, CDR1 is LNHDA and CDR2 SQIVND (reference sequence). The CDR3 covers 12 residues. The V gene lost 0 bases and the J gene lost 9 bases, with 8 bases spanning the gap. The full variable domain, its missing parts supplied by reference TRBV19 and TRBJ1-2, is DGGITQSPKYLFRKEGQNVTLSCEQNLNHDAMYWYRQDPGQGLRLIYYSQIVNDFQKGDIAEGYSVSREKKESFPLTVTSAQKNPTAFYLCASSIDHGSYTFGSGTRLTVV.

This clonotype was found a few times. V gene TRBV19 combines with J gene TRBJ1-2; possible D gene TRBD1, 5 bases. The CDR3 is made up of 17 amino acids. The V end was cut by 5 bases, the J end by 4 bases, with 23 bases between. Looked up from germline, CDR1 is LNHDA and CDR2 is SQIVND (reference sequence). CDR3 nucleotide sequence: TGTGCCAGTAGTGGGAATGATCTCAGGGTCGGAGGCTATGGCTACACCTTC. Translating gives CASSGNDLRVGGYGYTF. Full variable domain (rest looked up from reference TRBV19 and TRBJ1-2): DGGITQSPKYLFRKEGQNVTLSCEQNLNHDAMYWYRQDPGQGLRLIYYSQIVNDFQKGDIAEGYSVSREKKESFPLTVTSAQKNPTAFYLCASSGNDLRVGGYGYTFGSGTRLTVV.

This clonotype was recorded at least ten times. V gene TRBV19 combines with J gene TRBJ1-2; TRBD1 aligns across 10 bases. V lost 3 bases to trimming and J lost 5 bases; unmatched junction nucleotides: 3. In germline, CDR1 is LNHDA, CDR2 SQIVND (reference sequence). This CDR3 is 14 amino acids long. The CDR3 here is CASSIGTGAYGYTF. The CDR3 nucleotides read TGTGCCAGTAGTATCGGGACAGGGGCTTATGGCTACACCTTC.

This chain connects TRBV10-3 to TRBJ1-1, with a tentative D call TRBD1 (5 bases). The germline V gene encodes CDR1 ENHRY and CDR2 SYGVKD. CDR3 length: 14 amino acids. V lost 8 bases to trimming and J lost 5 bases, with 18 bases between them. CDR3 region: CAIVQDGLGTEAFF. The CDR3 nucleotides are TGTGCCATCGTACAGGACGGATTGGGGACTGAAGCTTTCTTT.

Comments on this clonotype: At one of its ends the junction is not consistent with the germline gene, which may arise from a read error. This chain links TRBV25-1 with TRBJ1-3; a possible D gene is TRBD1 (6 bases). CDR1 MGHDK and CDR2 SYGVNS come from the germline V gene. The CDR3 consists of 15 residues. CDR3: CASTIQGRAGNTIYF. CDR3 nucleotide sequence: TGCGCCAGCACCATCCAGGGGAGGGCGGGAAACACCATATATTTT.

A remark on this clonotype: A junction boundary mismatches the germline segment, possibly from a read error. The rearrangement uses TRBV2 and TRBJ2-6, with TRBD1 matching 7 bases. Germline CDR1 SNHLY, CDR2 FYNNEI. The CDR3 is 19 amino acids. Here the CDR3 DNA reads TGCGCCAGCAGCCCCGGAAAGGGGGCGGTACCCTCTGGGGCCAACGTCCTGACTTTC. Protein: CASSPGKGAVPSGANVLTF. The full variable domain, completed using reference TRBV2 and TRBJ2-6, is EPEVTQTPSHQVTQMGQEVILRCVPISNHLYFYWYRQILGQKVEFLVSFYNNEISEKSEIFDDQFSVERPDGSNFTLKIRSTKLEDSAMYFCASSPGKGAVPSGANVLTFGAGSRLTVL.